This T cell receptor (beta chain) appears in the sequencing data of a study of blood T cells in healthy people across ages. Overall study results and limits: CMV status of donors was not determined, possibly confounding expanded clonotype changes. Donors of long life had a larger count of naive CD4+ cells and greater diversity than aged donors.

Through a sample-barcoded 5' primer and a J-beta primer mix, a second PCR was run for about 6 to 11 cycles. TCRdb passed the 5' RACE reads through MiXCR, listing each CDR3 protein once. The sample includes 650,000 to 1,000,000 distinct CDR3 sequences, around 34% of them seen just once. The CDR3 spans 15 residues. V gave up 3 bases and J gave up 3 bases, with 15 bases separating them. This clonotype came up many times. Antigen unknown. Sequencing used blood. The sequence derives from a man between 18 and 35 years old in good health. The chain links TRBV12-3 or TRBV12-4 to TRBJ2-7; D possibly matches TRBD1 or TRBD2 (6 bases each). This CDR3 is CASSLEGGGFYEQYF. CDR3 DNA: TGTGCCAGCAGTTTGGAGGGGGGCGGCTTCTACGAGCAGTACTTC.